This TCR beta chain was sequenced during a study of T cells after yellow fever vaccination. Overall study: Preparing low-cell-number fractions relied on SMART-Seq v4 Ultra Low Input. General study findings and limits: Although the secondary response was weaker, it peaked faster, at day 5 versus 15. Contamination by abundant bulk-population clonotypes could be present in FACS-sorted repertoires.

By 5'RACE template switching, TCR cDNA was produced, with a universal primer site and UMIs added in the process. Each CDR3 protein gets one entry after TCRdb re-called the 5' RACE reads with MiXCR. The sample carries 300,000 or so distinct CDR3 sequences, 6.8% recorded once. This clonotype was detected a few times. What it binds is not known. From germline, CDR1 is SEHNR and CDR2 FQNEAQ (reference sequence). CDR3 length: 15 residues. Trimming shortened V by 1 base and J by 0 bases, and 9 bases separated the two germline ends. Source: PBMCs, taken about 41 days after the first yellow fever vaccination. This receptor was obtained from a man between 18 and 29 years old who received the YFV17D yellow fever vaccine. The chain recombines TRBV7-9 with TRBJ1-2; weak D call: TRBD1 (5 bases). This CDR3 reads CASSLGQSTNYGYTF. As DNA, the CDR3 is TGTGCCAGCAGCTTAGGACAGTCTACTAACTATGGCTACACCTTC.